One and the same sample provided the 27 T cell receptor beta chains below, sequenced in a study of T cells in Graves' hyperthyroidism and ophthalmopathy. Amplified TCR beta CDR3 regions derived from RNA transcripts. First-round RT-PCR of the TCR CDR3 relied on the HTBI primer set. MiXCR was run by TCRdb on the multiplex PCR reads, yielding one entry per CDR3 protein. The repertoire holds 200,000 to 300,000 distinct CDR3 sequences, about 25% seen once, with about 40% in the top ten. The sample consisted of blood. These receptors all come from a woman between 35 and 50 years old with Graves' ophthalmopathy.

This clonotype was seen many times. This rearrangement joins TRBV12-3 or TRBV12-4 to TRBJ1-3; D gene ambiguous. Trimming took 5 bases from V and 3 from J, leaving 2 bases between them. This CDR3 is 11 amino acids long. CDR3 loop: CASSIGNTIYF. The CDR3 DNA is TGTGCCAGCAGTATTGGAAACACCATATATTTT.

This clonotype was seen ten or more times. CDR3 residues: CASSTGTLNYGYTF. The CDR3 nucleotides read TGTGCCAGCAGCACAGGGACCTTAAACTATGGCTACACCTTC. The J gene is TRBJ1-2, the V gene TRBV9; the D gene is possibly TRBD1 (6 bases). V shed 4 bases and J shed 2 bases, with 12 bases lying between them. This CDR3 has 14 residues. Germline loops: CDR1 SGDLS, CDR2 YYNGEE.

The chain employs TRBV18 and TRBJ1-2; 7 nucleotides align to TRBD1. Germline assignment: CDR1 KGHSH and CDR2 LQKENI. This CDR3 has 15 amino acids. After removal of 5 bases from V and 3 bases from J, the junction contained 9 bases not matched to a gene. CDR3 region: CASSYNRGPDYGYTF. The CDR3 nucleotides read TGTGCCAGCTCATATAACAGGGGTCCAGACTATGGCTACACCTTC.

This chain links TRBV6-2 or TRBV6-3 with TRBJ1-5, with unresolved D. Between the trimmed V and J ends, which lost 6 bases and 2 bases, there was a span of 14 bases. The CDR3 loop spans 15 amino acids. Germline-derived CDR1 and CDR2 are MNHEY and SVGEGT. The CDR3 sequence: CASSFSDGGNQPQHF. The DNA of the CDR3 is TGTGCCAGCAGCTTCTCGGACGGAGGCAATCAGCCCCAGCATTTT.

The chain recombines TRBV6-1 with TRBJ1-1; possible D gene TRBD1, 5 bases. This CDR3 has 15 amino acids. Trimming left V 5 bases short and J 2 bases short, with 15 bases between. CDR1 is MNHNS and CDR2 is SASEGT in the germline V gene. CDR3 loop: CASSIQAGINTEAFF. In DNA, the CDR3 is TGTGCCAGCAGTATTCAGGCAGGGATTAACACTGAAGCTTTCTTT.

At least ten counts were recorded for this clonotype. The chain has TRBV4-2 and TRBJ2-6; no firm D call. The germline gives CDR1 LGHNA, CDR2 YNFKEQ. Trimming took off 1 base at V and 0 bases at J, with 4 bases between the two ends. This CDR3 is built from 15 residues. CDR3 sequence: CASSQVISGANVLTF. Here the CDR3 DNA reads TGTGCCAGCAGCCAAGTGATCTCTGGGGCCAACGTCCTGACTTTC.

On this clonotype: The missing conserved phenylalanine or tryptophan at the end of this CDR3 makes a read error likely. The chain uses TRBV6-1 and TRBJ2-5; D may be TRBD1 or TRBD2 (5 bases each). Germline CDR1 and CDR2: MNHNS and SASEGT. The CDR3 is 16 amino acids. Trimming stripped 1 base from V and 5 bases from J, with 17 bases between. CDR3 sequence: CASSEVRGASAETQYL. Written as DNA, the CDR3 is TGTGCCAGCAGTGAAGTTCGAGGGGCCTCGGCGGAGACCCAGTACCTC.

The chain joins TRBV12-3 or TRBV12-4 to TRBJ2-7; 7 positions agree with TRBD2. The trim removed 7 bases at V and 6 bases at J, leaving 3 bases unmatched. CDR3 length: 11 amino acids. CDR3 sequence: CASNSGGEQYF. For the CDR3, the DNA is TGTGCCAGCAATTCGGGGGGCGAGCAGTACTTC.

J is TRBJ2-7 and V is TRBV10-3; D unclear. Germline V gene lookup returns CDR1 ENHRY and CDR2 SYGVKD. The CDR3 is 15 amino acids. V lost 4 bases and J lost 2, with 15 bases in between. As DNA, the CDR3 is TGTGCCATCAGTGTCTTGGGCAGTTCGGCCTACGAGCAGTACTTC. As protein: CAISVLGSSAYEQYF.

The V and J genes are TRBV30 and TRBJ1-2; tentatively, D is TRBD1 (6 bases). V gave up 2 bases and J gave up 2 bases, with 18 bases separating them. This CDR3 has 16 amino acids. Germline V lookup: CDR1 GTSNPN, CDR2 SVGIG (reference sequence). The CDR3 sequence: CAWSRQGRYLNYGYTF. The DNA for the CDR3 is TGTGCCTGGAGTAGGCAGGGGCGATACCTAAACTATGGCTACACCTTC.

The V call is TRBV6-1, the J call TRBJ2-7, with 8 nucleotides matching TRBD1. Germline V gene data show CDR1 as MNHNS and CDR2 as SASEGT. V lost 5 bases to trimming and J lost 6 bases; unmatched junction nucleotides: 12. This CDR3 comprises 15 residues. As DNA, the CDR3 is TGTGCCAGCAGTCCAACCGGGACAGGCTCTTTCGAGCAGTACTTC. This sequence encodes CASSPTGTGSFEQYF.

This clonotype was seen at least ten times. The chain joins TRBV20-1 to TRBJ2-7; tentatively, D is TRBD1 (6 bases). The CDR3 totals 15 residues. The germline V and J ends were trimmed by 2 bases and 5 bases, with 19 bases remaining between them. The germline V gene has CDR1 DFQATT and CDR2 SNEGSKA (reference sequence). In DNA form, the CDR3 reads TGCAGTGCTAGAAGTGGGACACCTGACGGGCACGAGCAGTACTTC. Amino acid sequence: CSARSGTPDGHEQYF.

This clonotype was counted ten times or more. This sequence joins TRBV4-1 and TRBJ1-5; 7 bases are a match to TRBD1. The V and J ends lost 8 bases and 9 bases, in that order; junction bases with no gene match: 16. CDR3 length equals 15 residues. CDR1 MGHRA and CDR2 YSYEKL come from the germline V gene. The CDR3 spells CASALSTGYEAPQHF. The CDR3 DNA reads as TGCGCCAGCGCACTATCGACAGGGTACGAGGCGCCCCAGCATTTT.

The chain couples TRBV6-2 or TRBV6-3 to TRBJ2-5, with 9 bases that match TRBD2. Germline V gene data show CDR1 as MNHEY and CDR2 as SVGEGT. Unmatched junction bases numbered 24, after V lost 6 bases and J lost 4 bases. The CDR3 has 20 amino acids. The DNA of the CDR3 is TGTGCCAGCAGCGCCAGGCCCGCATCTCCGTTGCGGGGGGGCCGAGAGACCCAGTACTTC. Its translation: CASSARPASPLRGGRETQYF.

The DNA for the CDR3 is TGTGCCAGCAGTCCAAGGACAGGGGCCCCCTTTGGCTACACCTTC. Its translation: CASSPRTGAPFGYTF. The rearrangement links TRBV6-1 to TRBJ1-2, with 9 positions matching TRBD1. CDR1 and CDR2 from the germline V gene are MNHNS and SASEGT. The V segment lost 5 bases and the J segment 7 bases; nucleotides outside the gene matches: 11. The CDR3 is 15 amino acids.

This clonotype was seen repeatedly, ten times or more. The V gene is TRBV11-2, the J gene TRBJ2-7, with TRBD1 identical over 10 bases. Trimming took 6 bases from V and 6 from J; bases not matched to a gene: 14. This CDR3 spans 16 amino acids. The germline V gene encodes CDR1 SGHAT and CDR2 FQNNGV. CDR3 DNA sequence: TGTGCCAGCAGTTCCCGGGACAGGGGCGCAGCCAGCGAGCAGTACTTC. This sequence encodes CASSSRDRGAASEQYF.

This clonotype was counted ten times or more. CDR3 sequence reads: CSVEVRVGGQSEAFF. The DNA of the CDR3 is TGCAGCGTTGAAGTTAGAGTCGGGGGACAGTCTGAAGCTTTCTTT. J is TRBJ1-1 and V is TRBV29-1; 7 bases agree with TRBD1. This CDR3 spans 15 amino acids. Germline-derived CDR1 and CDR2 are SQVTM and ANQGSEA. V lost 1 base to trimming and J lost 6 bases; unmatched junction nucleotides: 11.

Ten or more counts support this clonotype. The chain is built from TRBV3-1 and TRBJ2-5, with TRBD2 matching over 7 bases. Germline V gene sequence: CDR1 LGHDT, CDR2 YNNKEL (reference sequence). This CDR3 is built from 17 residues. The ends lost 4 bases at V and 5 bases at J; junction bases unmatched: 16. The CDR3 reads CASSLPWGRAGVETQYF. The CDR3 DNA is TGTGCCAGCAGCCTCCCCTGGGGGAGGGCAGGCGTGGAGACCCAGTACTTC.

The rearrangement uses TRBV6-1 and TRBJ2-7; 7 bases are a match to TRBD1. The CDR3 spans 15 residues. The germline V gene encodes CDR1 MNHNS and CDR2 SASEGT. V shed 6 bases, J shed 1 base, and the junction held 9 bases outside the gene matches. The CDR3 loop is CASSDGQAQSYEQYF. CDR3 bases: TGTGCCAGCAGCGATGGACAGGCCCAATCCTACGAGCAGTACTTC.

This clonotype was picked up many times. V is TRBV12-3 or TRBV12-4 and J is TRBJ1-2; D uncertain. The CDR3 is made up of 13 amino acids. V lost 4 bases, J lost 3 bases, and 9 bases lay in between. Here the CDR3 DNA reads TGTGCCAGCAGTTATGGGGTGGACTATGGCTACACCTTC. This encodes CASSYGVDYGYTF.

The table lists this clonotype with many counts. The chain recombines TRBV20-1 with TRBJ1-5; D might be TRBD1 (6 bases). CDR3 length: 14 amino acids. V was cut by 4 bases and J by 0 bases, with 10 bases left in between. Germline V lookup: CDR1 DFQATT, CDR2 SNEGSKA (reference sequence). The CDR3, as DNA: TGCAGTGCTACCCCAGGGGATAGCAATCAGCCCCAGCATTTT. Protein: CSATPGDSNQPQHF.

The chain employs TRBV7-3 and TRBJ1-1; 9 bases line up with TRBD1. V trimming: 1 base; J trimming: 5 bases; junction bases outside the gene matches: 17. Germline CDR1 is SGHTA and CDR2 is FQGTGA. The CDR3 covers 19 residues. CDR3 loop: CASSLMGGTGTGTGTEAFF. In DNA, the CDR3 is TGTGCCAGCAGCTTAATGGGGGGGACAGGGACAGGGACAGGGACTGAAGCTTTCTTT.

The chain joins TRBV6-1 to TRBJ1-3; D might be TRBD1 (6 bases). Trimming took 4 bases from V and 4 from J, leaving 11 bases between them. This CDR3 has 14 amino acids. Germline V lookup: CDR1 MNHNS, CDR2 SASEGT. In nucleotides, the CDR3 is TGTGCCAGCAGTGGAAGGACAGAGGGAAACACCATATATTTT. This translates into CASSGRTEGNTIYF.

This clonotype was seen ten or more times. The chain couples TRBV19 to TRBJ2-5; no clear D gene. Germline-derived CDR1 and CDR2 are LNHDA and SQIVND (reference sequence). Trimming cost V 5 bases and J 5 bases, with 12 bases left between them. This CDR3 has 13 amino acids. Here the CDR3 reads CASSPRRWETQYF. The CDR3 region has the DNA TGTGCCAGTAGTCCCCGCAGGTGGGAGACCCAGTACTTC.

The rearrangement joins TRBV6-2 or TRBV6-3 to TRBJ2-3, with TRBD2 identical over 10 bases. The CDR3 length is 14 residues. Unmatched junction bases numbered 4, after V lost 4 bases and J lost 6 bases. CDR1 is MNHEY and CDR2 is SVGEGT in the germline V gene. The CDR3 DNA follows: TGTGCCAGCAGTTTCGGGACTAGCGCCGATACGCAGTATTTT. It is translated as CASSFGTSADTQYF.

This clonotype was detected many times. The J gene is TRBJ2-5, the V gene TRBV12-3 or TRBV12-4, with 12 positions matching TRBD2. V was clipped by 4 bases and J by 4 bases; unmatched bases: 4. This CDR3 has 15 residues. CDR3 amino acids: CASSSTSGSAETQYF. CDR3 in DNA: TGTGCCAGCAGTTCGACTAGCGGGAGTGCAGAGACCCAGTACTTC.

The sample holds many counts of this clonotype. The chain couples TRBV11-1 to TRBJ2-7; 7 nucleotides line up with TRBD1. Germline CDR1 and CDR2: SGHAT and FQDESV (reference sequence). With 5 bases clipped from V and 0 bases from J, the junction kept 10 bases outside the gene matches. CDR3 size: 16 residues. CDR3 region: CASSAQTGFPSYEQYF. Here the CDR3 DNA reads TGTGCCAGCAGCGCGCAGACAGGGTTCCCCTCCTACGAGCAGTACTTC.